This T cell receptor (beta chain) was documented in a study of T cell clonotyping in hematopoietic cell transplantation. Regarding the study as a whole: Pathologically expanded recipient clonotypes increased progressively from day 30 to day 180 as diversity fell. Graft donor and pretransplant recipient Inverse Simpson Index values predicted broader posttransplant TCR diversity.

Generated by immunoSEQ multiplex PCR, the TCRdb table keeps only in-frame clones and is missing some. This sample carries about 10,000 clones, 80% to 95% of them seen once, and the ten largest clones take approximately 5.1%. Blood collection times were about day -28 and days 30, 100, 180 posttransplant. Note on this clone: Its antigen is as yet unknown.

The CDR3 spans 14 residues. Germline CDR1 reads SGHRS; CDR2 reads YFSETQ. V trimming: 5 bases; J trimming: 4 bases; junction bases outside the gene matches: 6. The TCR was taken from a male patient aged 50 or older who had an allogeneic stem cell transplant from a related donor, so T cells may come from the graft donor. Some clones in this sample may be carry-over from other donors' samples. The rearrangement uses TRBV5-1 and TRBJ2-3, with 8 bases fitting TRBD2. The source was PBMCs, collected 100 days after allogeneic stem cell transplant. CDR3 amino acids: CASRAGGTSDTQYF. Written as DNA, the CDR3 is TGCGCCAGCAGGGCGGGGGGAACCTCAGATACGCAGTATTTT.